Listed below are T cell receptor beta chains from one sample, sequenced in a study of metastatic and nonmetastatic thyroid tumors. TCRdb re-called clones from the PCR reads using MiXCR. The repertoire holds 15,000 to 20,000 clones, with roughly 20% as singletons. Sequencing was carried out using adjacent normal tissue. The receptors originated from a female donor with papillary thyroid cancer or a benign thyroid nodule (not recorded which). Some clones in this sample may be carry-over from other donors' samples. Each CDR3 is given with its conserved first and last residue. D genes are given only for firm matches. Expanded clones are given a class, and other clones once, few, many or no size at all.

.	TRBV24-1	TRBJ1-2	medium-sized	CATSATTAPDANYGYTF	TGTGCCACCAGTGCGACCACAGCCCCCGATGCTAACTATGGCTACACCTTC
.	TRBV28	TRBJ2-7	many	CASSSAETRSSYEQYF	TGTGCCAGCAGTTCAGCTGAGACGCGGAGCTCCTACGAGCAGTACTTC
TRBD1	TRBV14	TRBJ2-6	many	CASSQYRDRHSGANVLTF	TGTGCCAGCAGCCAGTACCGGGACAGGCACTCTGGGGCCAACGTCCTGACTTTC
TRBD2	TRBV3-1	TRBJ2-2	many	CASSRGLAGGPRDGELFF	TGTGCCAGCAGCCGAGGACTAGCGGGAGGGCCTCGAGACGGGGAGCTGTTTTTT
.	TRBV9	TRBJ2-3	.	CASSPRAESNTDTQYF	TGTGCCAGCAGCCCACGAGCGGAATCCAACACAGATACGCAGTATTTT
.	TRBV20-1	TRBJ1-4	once	CSARDGGEKLFF	TGCAGTGCTAGAGATGGGGGCGAAAAACTGTTTTTT
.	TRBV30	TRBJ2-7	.	CAWGGTAALGEQYF	TGTGCCTGGGGAGGGACAGCCGCCTTGGGCGAGCAGTACTTC
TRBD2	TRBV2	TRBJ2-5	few	CASSESSGSFQYF	TGTGCCAGCAGTGAATCCAGCGGGAGCTTCCAGTACTTC
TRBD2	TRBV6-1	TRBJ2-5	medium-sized	CASTRTRKETQYF	TGTGCCAGCACCCGGACTAGAAAAGAGACCCAGTACTTC
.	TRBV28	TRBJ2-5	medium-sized	CASSFSSGVSWETQYF	TGTGCCAGCAGTTTTTCCTCGGGGGTTAGTTGGGAGACCCAGTACTTC
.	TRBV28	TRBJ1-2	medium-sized	CASSFGLGKGDYGYTF	TGTGCCAGCAGTTTCGGTTTGGGCAAAGGGGACTATGGCTACACCTTC
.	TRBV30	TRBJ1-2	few	CAWSSTGISGYTF	TGTGCCTGGAGTAGTACGGGGATTAGTGGCTACACCTTC
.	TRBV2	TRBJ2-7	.	CASTGGGSYEQYF	TGTGCCAGCACAGGGGGGGGGAGCTACGAGCAGTACTTC
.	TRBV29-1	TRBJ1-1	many	CSVVNLGPATEAFF	TGCAGCGTTGTCAATTTGGGACCGGCCACTGAAGCTTTCTTT
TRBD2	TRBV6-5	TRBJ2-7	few	CASSYGTRAYEQYF	TGTGCCAGCAGTTACGGGACTAGAGCTTACGAGCAGTACTTC
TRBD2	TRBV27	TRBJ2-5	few	CASSFLAGRETQYF	TGTGCCAGCAGTTTTCTAGCGGGACGTGAGACCCAGTACTTC
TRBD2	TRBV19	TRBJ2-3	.	CASKKRETDTQYF	TGTGCCAGTAAAAAGCGGGAGACAGATACGCAGTATTTT
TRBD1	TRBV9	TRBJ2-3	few	CASSVEGTGKDTQYF	TGTGCCAGCAGCGTAGAAGGGACAGGGAAAGATACGCAGTATTTT
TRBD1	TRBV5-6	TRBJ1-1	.	CASSFGTETPEAFF	TGTGCCAGCAGCTTCGGGACAGAAACTCCTGAAGCTTTCTTT
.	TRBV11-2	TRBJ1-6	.	CASSLEGGTSYNSPLHF	TGTGCCAGCAGCTTAGAAGGGGGTACCTCCTATAATTCACCCCTCCACTTT
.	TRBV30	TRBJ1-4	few	CAWSGPRGTTEKLFF	TGTGCCTGGAGTGGTCCCAGAGGCACTACCGAAAAACTGTTTTTT
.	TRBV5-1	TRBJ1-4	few	CASSFGGDNEKLFF	TGCGCCAGCAGCTTTGGGGGAGATAATGAAAAACTGTTTTTT
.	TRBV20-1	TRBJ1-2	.	CSASGSGATNYGYTF	TGCAGTGCTAGTGGGTCAGGGGCGACGAACTATGGCTACACCTTC
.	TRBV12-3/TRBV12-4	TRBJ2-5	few	CATTGQGQETQYF	TGTGCCACCACCGGTCAGGGCCAAGAGACCCAGTACTTC
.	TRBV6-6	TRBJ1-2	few	CEGSYWKPDGWSAGYTF	TGTGAAGGCAGTTACTGGAAACCGGACGGGTGGTCTGCTGGCTACACCTTC
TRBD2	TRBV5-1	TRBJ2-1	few	CASSLLAGEWLEQFF	TGCGCCAGCAGCTTGCTAGCGGGAGAATGGTTGGAGCAGTTCTTC
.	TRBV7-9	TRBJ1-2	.	CANSSTRGSNYGYTF	TGTGCCAACAGCTCGACCCGTGGTTCTAACTATGGCTACACCTTC
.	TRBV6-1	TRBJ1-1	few	CASSRGLGNTEAFF	TGTGCCAGCAGCCGGGGGCTCGGGAACACTGAAGCTTTCTTT
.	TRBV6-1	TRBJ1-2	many	CASSERKNYGYTF	TGTGCCAGCAGTGAACGGAAAAACTATGGCTACACCTTC
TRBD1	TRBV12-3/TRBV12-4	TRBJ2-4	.	CASSPPGQPHKNIQYF	TGTGCCAGCAGCCCCCCGGGACAGCCCCACAAAAACATTCAGTACTTC
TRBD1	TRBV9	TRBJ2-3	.	CASSTQTQGVYEAQYF	TGTGCCAGCAGCACGCAAACCCAGGGGGTTTACGAAGCGCAGTATTTT
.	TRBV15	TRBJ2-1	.	CATSRERYNEQFF	TGTGCCACCAGCAGAGAACGGTACAATGAGCAGTTCTTC
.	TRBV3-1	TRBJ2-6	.	CASGDTLRSGANVLTF	TGTGCCAGCGGGGACACCCTCCGCTCTGGGGCCAACGTCCTGACTTTC
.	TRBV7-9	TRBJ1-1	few	CASSKSNTEAFF	TGTGCCAGCAGCAAATCGAACACTGAAGCTTTCTTT
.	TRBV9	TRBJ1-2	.	CASPKGDGYTF	TGTGCCAGCCCCAAAGGGGACGGCTACACCTTC
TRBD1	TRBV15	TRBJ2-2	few	CATSKTGTARGGELFF	TGTGCCACCAGCAAGACAGGGACGGCCAGAGGTGGGGAGCTGTTTTTT